The clone carrying this TCR beta chain was counted once. V lost 2 bases and J lost 5; bases outside the gene matches: 11. Germline V gene lookup returns CDR1 SGHVS and CDR2 FNYEAQ. The CDR3 spans 17 residues. This sample is part of a study of OX40 agonist ivuxolimab in advanced cancers. Data came from immunoSEQ multiplex PCR; TCRdb stores just in-frame clones and leaves some out. The sample consists of more than 60,000 clones, around 93% of them appearing once. The chain couples TRBV7-6 to TRBJ2-1, with 8 nucleotides matching TRBD1. The receptor's source is an adult with an advanced solid tumor such as melanoma, head and neck, liver or kidney cancer. The source was CD4+ or CD8+ T cells sorted from blood, collected in a trial of the OX40 agonist ivuxolimab. CDR3 protein: CASSLTGGSGPNNEQFF. Here the CDR3 DNA reads TGTGCCAGCAGCTTAACAGGGGGTAGCGGCCCCAACAATGAGCAGTTCTTC.